The 32 T cell receptor beta chains below all came from one sample that was sequenced in a study of T-cell reconstitution after alpha-beta-depleted transplantation in children. A TCRbeta library incorporating unique molecular identifiers was prepared. Each CDR3 protein gets one entry after TCRdb re-called the PCR reads with MiXCR. Found here are some 260,000 distinct CDR3 sequences, 24% of them singletons; the top ten hold more than 4.5%. Sequenced material: PBMCs, mostly from graft donor cells, taken 360 days after TCRalphabeta/CD19-depleted stem cell transplant. These TCRs come from a female patient aged 2-10 years who had a stem cell transplant for congenital amegakaryocytic thrombocytopenia, so the T cells may come from the graft donor.

This rearrangement joins TRBV20-1 to TRBJ2-3; possible D gene TRBD2, 5 bases. V lost 3 bases to trimming and J lost 7 bases, with 5 bases between them. The length of the CDR3 is 10 residues. The germline gives CDR1 DFQATT, CDR2 SNEGSKA (reference sequence). In DNA, the CDR3 is TGCAGTGCTAGCGGGAATACGCAGTATTTT. This codes for CSASGNTQYF.

This clonotype has only a few counts. This sequence joins TRBV29-1 and TRBJ1-4, with D unclear. Trimming removed 4 bases at V and 7 bases at J, with 13 bases between. The CDR3 sequence is 13 residues long. Germline V gene data show CDR1 as SQVTM and CDR2 as ANQGSEA. CDR3 residues: CSVGPWAGEKLFF. The CDR3 DNA reads as TGCAGCGTTGGTCCCTGGGCGGGTGAAAAACTGTTTTTT.

The chain uses TRBV20-1 and TRBJ2-3; 8 bases line up with TRBD2. The CDR3 totals 17 residues. Losses at the gene ends were 6 bases for V and 5 bases for J; bases not matched to a gene: 19. Per germline, CDR1 DFQATT and CDR2 SNEGSKA (reference sequence). CDR3 in DNA: TGCAGTGCCCCCATGGGGCCCGGGGGGGGCAGTAGAGATACGCAGTATTTT. It translates to CSAPMGPGGGSRDTQYF.

V usage is TRBV12-3 or TRBV12-4 and J usage is TRBJ1-3; D gene uncertain. The CDR3 extends over 15 amino acids. The V gene lost 1 base and the J gene lost 4 bases, with 11 bases spanning the gap. In DNA, the CDR3 is TGTGCCAGCAGTTTAGGTTCCGAACCCGGAAACACCATATATTTT. Translated, it gives CASSLGSEPGNTIYF.

This clonotype was recorded a few times. This chain uses TRBV25-1 with TRBJ2-2; TRBD1 might be the D (5 bases). Trimming pared 1 base from V and 1 base from J, leaving 10 bases between. CDR3 length equals 16 residues. CDR1 is MGHDK, CDR2 SYGVNS, per germline. The chain's CDR3 is CASSELQGWNTGELFF. As DNA, the CDR3 is TGTGCCAGCAGTGAATTGCAGGGCTGGAACACCGGGGAGCTGTTTTTT. Variable domain in full (rest from reference TRBV25-1 and TRBJ2-2): EADIYQTPRYLVIGTGKKITLECSQTMGHDKMYWYQQDPGMELHLIHYSYGVNSTEKGDLSSESTVSRIRTEHFPLTLESARPSHTSQYLCASSELQGWNTGELFFGEGSRLTVL.

In DNA form, the CDR3 reads TGTGCCAGCAGTTCCTCGGTAGCGGGAGCAACCCCCTACAATGAGCAGTTCTTC. Protein sequence: CASSSSVAGATPYNEQFF. The gene calls are TRBV28 and TRBJ2-1; 9 positions match TRBD2. The J segment lost 2 bases and the V segment lost 4 bases, leaving 12 bases of the junction unmatched. The CDR3 consists of 18 residues. Germline V CDR1 and CDR2: MDHEN, SYDVKM. The full variable domain, with the rest looked up from reference TRBV28 and TRBJ2-1, is DVKVTQSSRYLVKRTGEKVFLECVQDMDHENMFWYRQDPGLGLRLIYFSYDVKMKEKGDIPEGYSVSREKKERFSLILESASTNQTSMYLCASSSSVAGATPYNEQFFGPGTRLTVL.

This chain uses TRBV7-2 with TRBJ2-5; either TRBD1 or TRBD2 may supply D (5 bases each). The CDR3 runs 13 residues. CDR1 and CDR2 (germline): SGHTA, FQGNSA. V lost 4 bases, J lost 3 bases, and 9 bases lay in between. CDR3 sequence reads: CASSSRGEETQYF. The CDR3 DNA reads as TGTGCCAGCAGCTCGCGAGGGGAAGAGACCCAGTACTTC.

Only a few counts were recorded for this clonotype. The rearrangement joins TRBV2 to TRBJ1-2; TRBD1 matches 12 bases. The CDR3 loop spans 16 amino acids. Germline CDR1 and CDR2: SNHLY and FYNNEI. V gave up 4 bases and J gave up 4 bases; unmatched junction bases: 7. CDR3 loop: CASSAGTGGPIYGYTF. The CDR3 DNA reads TGTGCCAGCAGTGCCGGGACAGGGGGCCCTATCTATGGCTACACCTTC. Full variable domain (outside the CDR3, taken from reference TRBV2 and TRBJ1-2): EPEVTQTPSHQVTQMGQEVILRCVPISNHLYFYWYRQILGQKVEFLVSFYNNEISEKSEIFDDQFSVERPDGSNFTLKIRSTKLEDSAMYFCASSAGTGGPIYGYTFGSGTRLTVV.

This clonotype turned up a few times. The chain joins TRBV3-1 to TRBJ2-1; TRBD2 agrees at 8 bases. The germline CDR1 and CDR2 sequences are LGHDT and YNNKEL (reference sequence). With 3 bases clipped from V and 6 bases from J, the junction kept 7 bases outside the gene matches. This CDR3 is 15 amino acids long. CDR3 DNA sequence: TGTGCCAGCAGCCAGACAGGACTAGCATCCAATGAGCAGTTCTTC. Residues: CASSQTGLASNEQFF.

This clonotype was counted only a few times. The gene calls are TRBV30 and TRBJ2-7, with TRBD1 matching 12 bases. The germline CDR1 and CDR2 sequences are GTSNPN and SVGIG (reference sequence). V shed 5 bases and J 5 bases; nucleotides not matched to a gene: 7. The CDR3 loop spans 14 amino acids. Here the CDR3 DNA reads TGTGCCTGGGGGACGGGACAGGGGGCCCACGAGCAGTACTTC. Translating it yields CAWGTGQGAHEQYF.

The chain uses TRBV15 and TRBJ2-3; 7 bases agree with TRBD2. Germline values: CDR1 LNHNV, CDR2 YYDKDF (reference sequence). The CDR3 totals 15 residues. V lost 6 bases, J lost 6 bases, and 12 bases stayed unmatched. This CDR3 is CATRGTGTTLDTQYF. For the CDR3, the DNA is TGTGCCACCAGGGGAACCGGGACTACCTTGGATACGCAGTATTTT.

The chain employs TRBV15 and TRBJ1-5; D is unclear. Germline V CDR1 and CDR2: LNHNV, YYDKDF (reference sequence). CDR3 length equals 15 residues. Trimming stripped 0 bases from V and 0 bases from J, with 6 bases between. CDR3 nucleotide sequence: TGTGCCACCAGCAGAGACGACCATAGCAATCAGCCCCAGCATTTT. As protein: CATSRDDHSNQPQHF.

This clonotype was observed a few times. This chain links TRBV12-3 or TRBV12-4 with TRBJ2-7, with D possibly TRBD1 on 5 matching bases. V lost 7 bases and J 4 bases, leaving 11 bases between the germline ends. This CDR3 has 12 amino acids. The CDR3 nucleotides are TGTGCCAGCATAGGGGCAGGGTACGAGCAGTACTTC. Protein sequence: CASIGAGYEQYF.

The V and J genes are TRBV20-1 and TRBJ2-3, with TRBD2 identical over 15 bases. Trimming took 6 bases from V and 5 from J; bases not matched to a gene: 9. Germline V gene data show CDR1 as DFQATT and CDR2 as SNEGSKA (reference sequence). CDR3 size: 16 residues. As DNA, the CDR3 is TGCAGTGCCCACGGACTAGCGGGAGGGCCGGGAGATACGCAGTATTTT. It encodes CSAHGLAGGPGDTQYF.

The chain employs TRBV7-2 and TRBJ2-3; no firm D call. V lost 1 base, J lost 4 bases, and 18 bases lay in between. Germline assignment: CDR1 SGHTA and CDR2 FQGNSA. The CDR3 has 17 amino acids. CDR3 amino acids: CASSLGTTRPWSDTQYF. The CDR3, as DNA: TGTGCCAGCAGCTTAGGGACGACACGGCCTTGGTCAGATACGCAGTATTTT.

The chain recombines TRBV4-2 with TRBJ2-2, with 8 bases that match TRBD2. Germline V lookup: CDR1 LGHNA, CDR2 YNFKEQ. Trimming cost V 5 bases and J 4 bases; bases outside gene matches: 15. The CDR3 extends over 18 amino acids. CDR3 coding DNA: TGTGCCAGCAGCGGTGCCCCGGGGAGCGGGAGCAGCACCGGGGAGCTGTTTTTT. As protein: CASSGAPGSGSSTGELFF.

This clonotype has only a few counts. CDR3 residues: CASSYSWDGRIYEQYF. The CDR3 nucleotides are TGTGCCAGCAGTTACTCGTGGGACGGACGTATTTACGAGCAGTACTTC. The rearrangement uses TRBV6-5 and TRBJ2-7; D is possibly TRBD1 or TRBD2 (5 bases each). The V gene lost 0 bases and the J gene lost 4 bases, with 16 bases spanning the gap. The CDR3 covers 16 residues. The germline CDR1 and CDR2 sequences are MNHEY and SVGAGI.

The rearrangement joins TRBV5-4 to TRBJ2-5, with D possibly TRBD2 on 7 matching bases. The CDR3 loop spans 14 amino acids. V lost 0 bases and J lost 6, with 12 bases in between. Germline CDR1 is SGHNT and CDR2 is YYREEE (reference sequence). In DNA, the CDR3 is TGTGCCAGCAGCTTGGAGGGGGGGCGAAAGACCCAGTACTTC. Protein product: CASSLEGGRKTQYF.

The chain carries TRBV6-5 and TRBJ1-3; D remains unclear. Germline V gene lookup returns CDR1 MNHEY and CDR2 SVGAGI. The CDR3 sequence is 13 residues long. The V and J ends lost 4 bases and 0 bases respectively, with 4 bases between them. In DNA, the CDR3 is TGTGCCAGCAGTTTATTCTCTGGAAACACCATATATTTT. As protein: CASSLFSGNTIYF.

The chain uses TRBV12-3 or TRBV12-4 and TRBJ1-5; D is unclear. V shed 3 bases and J shed 4 bases, with 7 bases lying between them. The CDR3 extends over 13 amino acids. CDR3 in amino acids: CASSFRQNQPQHF. The CDR3 DNA follows: TGTGCCAGCAGTTTTAGGCAGAATCAGCCCCAGCATTTT.

This clonotype has more than one count but fewer than ten. CDR3 protein: CAISEEVGSTEAFF. The DNA for the CDR3 is TGTGCCATCAGTGAGGAGGTGGGTAGTACTGAAGCTTTCTTT. The rearrangement joins TRBV10-3 to TRBJ1-1; no clear D gene. Per the germline V gene, CDR1 is ENHRY and CDR2 is SYGVKD. CDR3 length equals 14 residues. V shed 2 bases and J shed 5 bases, with 12 bases lying between them.

This clonotype has more than one count but fewer than ten. The chain combines TRBV3-1 with TRBJ1-1, with 8 positions matching TRBD1. Per the germline V gene, CDR1 is LGHDT and CDR2 is YNNKEL (reference sequence). This CDR3 is 15 amino acids long. V was clipped by 3 bases and J by 2 bases; unmatched bases: 5. CDR3 nucleotide sequence: TGTGCCAGCAGCCAGTCAGGGGGCTCTAACACTGAAGCTTTCTTT. Its translation: CASSQSGGSNTEAFF. Complete variable domain (other parts from reference TRBV3-1 and TRBJ1-1): DTAVSQTPKYLVTQMGNDKSIKCEQNLGHDTMYWYKQDSKKFLKIMFSYNNKELIINETVPNRFSPKSPDKAHLNLHINSLELGDSAVYFCASSQSGGSNTEAFFGQGTRLTVV.

This clonotype has just a few counts. The gene calls are TRBV7-6 and TRBJ2-7; 7 nucleotides align to TRBD1. Unmatched junction bases numbered 3, after V lost 0 bases and J lost 7 bases. The germline CDR1 and CDR2 sequences are SGHVS and FNYEAQ. The CDR3 runs 13 residues. The DNA of the CDR3 is TGTGCCAGCAGCTTAGCGTCAGGGGGAGAGCAGTACTTC. It yields the protein CASSLASGGEQYF.

This clonotype was observed a handful of times. This chain uses TRBV12-3 or TRBV12-4 with TRBJ1-2, with D unresolved. V shed 2 bases and J shed 7 bases, with 11 bases lying between them. The CDR3 spans 13 residues. CDR3 sequence: CASSLSHSGGYTF. CDR3 DNA sequence: TGTGCCAGCAGTTTATCTCACTCTGGTGGCTACACCTTC.

The CDR3 bases are TGTGCCAGCAGCTTCAGGACTCAAGAGACCCAGTACTTC. It yields the protein CASSFRTQETQYF. The V call is TRBV7-7, the J call TRBJ2-5, with D tentatively TRBD2 (5 bases). This CDR3 is 13 amino acids long. Germline V gives CDR1 SSHAT, CDR2 FNYEAQ (reference sequence). Deletions cut 3 bases from V and 2 bases from J, with 7 bases between.

This clonotype has more than one count but fewer than ten. The J gene is TRBJ2-7, the V gene TRBV28, with TRBD2 identical over 10 bases. With 4 bases clipped from V and 3 bases from J, the junction kept 3 bases outside the gene matches. Per the germline V gene, CDR1 is MDHEN and CDR2 is SYDVKM. This CDR3 comprises 14 residues. The CDR3 loop is CASSYTSGDYEQYF. The CDR3, as DNA: TGTGCCAGCAGTTACACTAGCGGGGACTACGAGCAGTACTTC.

In this sample, this clonotype turned up a few times. This sequence joins TRBV5-1 and TRBJ2-1, with a tentative D call TRBD1 (7 bases). Trimming left V 4 bases short and J 7 bases short, with 18 bases between. CDR1 is SGHRS and CDR2 is YFSETQ in the germline V gene. CDR3 length equals 15 residues. This CDR3 reads CASSPKQGRWNEQFF. DNA of the CDR3: TGCGCCAGCAGCCCGAAACAGGGGAGGTGGAATGAGCAGTTCTTC.

This clonotype was counted a few times. This chain links TRBV29-1 with TRBJ2-3, with D perhaps assigned TRBD1 or TRBD2 (5 bases each). V was cut by 6 bases and J by 5 bases, with 21 bases left in between. Germline loops: CDR1 SQVTM, CDR2 ANQGSEA. The CDR3 has 15 residues. The DNA of the CDR3 is TGCAGCGTGACACTAGGGCGGCAGGGTCGAGATACGCAGTATTTT. It translates to CSVTLGRQGRDTQYF.

The chain recombines TRBV4-3 with TRBJ2-1; 9 bases align to TRBD2. The germline gives CDR1 LGHNA, CDR2 YSLEER. The CDR3 sequence is 17 residues long. Trimming took 3 bases from V and 4 from J; bases not matched to a gene: 10. The CDR3 loop is CASSQPPAGGSYNEQFF. The CDR3 region has the DNA TGCGCCAGCAGCCAGCCTCCGGCGGGGGGGTCTTACAATGAGCAGTTCTTC.

This rearrangement joins TRBV7-9 to TRBJ1-2; the D is unclear. Deletions cut 2 bases from V and 6 bases from J, with 10 bases between. Germline V gene sequence: CDR1 SEHNR, CDR2 FQNEAQ (reference sequence). The CDR3 is made up of 13 amino acids. The CDR3 spells CASSLMRGDGYTF. For the CDR3, the DNA is TGTGCCAGCAGCTTAATGCGTGGAGATGGCTACACCTTC.

Many counts were recorded for this clonotype. This chain joins TRBV28 and TRBJ2-7, with 7 bases identical to TRBD1. The germline gives CDR1 MDHEN, CDR2 SYDVKM. This CDR3 is 14 amino acids long. Losses at the gene ends were 7 bases for V and 3 bases for J; bases not matched to a gene: 9. The CDR3 loop reads CASTTRGSRYEQYF. CDR3 nucleotides: TGTGCCAGCACTACCAGGGGGAGCCGCTACGAGCAGTACTTC.

The CDR3 sequence: CASSQDRYSYEQYF. Here the CDR3 DNA reads TGTGCCAGCAGCCAGGACAGGTACTCCTACGAGCAGTACTTC. V and J are TRBV3-1 and TRBJ2-7; 7 bases are a match to TRBD1. The V gene's germline CDR1 is LGHDT and CDR2 YNNKEL (reference sequence). The CDR3 is made up of 14 amino acids. After removal of 3 bases from V and 0 bases from J, the junction contained 2 bases not matched to a gene.